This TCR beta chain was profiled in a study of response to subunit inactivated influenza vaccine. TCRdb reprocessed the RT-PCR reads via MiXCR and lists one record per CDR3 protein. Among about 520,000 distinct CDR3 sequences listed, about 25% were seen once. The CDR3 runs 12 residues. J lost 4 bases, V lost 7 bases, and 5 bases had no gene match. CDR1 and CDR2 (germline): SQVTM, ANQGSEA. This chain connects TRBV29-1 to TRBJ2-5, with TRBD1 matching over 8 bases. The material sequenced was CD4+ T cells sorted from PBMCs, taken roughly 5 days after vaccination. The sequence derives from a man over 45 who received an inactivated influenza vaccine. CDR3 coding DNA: TGCAGCGCAGGACAGGGAAGAGAGACCCAGTACTTC. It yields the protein CSAGQGRETQYF.